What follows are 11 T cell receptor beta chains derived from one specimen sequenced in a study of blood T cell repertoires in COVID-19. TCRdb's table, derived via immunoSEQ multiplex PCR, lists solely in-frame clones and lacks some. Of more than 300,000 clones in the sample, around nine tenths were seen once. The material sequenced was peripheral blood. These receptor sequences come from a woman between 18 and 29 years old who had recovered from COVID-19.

CDR3 in DNA: TGTGCCAGCAGCGTAGACGGAGGAACCTACAATGAGCAGTTCTTC. Translated: CASSVDGGTYNEQFF. The rearrangement joins TRBV9 to TRBJ2-1; TRBD2 is a possible D gene (5 bases). Deletions cut 0 bases from V and 2 bases from J, with 9 bases between. The CDR3 contains 15 residues. Germline CDR1 and CDR2: SGDLS and YYNGEE.

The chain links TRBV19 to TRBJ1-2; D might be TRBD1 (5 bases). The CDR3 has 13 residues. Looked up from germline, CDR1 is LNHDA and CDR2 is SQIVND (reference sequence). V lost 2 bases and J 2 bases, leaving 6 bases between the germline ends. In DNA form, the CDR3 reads TGTGCCAGTAGTATAAGACAGAACTATGGCTACACCTTC. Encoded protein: CASSIRQNYGYTF.

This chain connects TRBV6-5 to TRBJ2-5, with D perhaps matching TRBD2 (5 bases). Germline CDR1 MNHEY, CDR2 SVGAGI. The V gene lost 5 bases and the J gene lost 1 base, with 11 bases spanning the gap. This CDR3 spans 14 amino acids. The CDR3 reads CASSSDRGQETQYF. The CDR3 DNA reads TGTGCCAGCAGTAGCGACCGGGGCCAAGAGACCCAGTACTTC.

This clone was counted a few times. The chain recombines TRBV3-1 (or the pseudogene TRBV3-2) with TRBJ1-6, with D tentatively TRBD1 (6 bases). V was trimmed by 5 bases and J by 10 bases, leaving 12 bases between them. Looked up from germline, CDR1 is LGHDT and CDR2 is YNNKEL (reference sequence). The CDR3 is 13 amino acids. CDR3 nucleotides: TGTGCCAGCAGCACCGAACAGGGCTCACCCCTCCACTTT. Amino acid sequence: CASSTEQGSPLHF.

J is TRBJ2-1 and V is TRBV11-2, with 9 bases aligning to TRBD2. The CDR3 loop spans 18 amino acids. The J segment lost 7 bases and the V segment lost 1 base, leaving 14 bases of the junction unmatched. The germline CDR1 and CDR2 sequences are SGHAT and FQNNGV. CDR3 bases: TGTGCCAGCAGCTTAGTCCCCTCGGCGGGAGGGCCGTCGAATGAGCAGTTCTTC. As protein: CASSLVPSAGGPSNEQFF.

For the CDR3, the DNA is TGTGCCAGCAGAAGGAGCGGACTTGGGGCCCAGTACTTC. This translates into CASRRSGLGAQYF. This chain uses TRBV6-5 with TRBJ2-5; TRBD2 might be the D (5 bases). The CDR3 extends over 13 amino acids. The germline V gene has CDR1 MNHEY and CDR2 SVGAGI. With 6 bases removed from V and 9 bases from J, the gap between germline ends came to 17 bases.

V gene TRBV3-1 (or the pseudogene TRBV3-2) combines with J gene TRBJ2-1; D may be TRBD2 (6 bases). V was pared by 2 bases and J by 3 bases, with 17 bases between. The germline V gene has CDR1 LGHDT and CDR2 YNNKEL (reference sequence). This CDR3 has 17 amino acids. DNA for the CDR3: TGTGCCAGCAGCCAATCCGGTGGGGGAGGCTACTACAATGAGCAGTTCTTC. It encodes CASSQSGGGGYYNEQFF.

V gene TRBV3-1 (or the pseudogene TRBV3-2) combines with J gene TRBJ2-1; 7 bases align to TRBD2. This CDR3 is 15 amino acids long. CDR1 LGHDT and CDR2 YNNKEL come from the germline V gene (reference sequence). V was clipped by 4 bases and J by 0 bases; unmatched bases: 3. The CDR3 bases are TGTGCCAGCAGCCGAGCGGGGAGCTCCTACAATGAGCAGTTCTTC. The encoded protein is CASSRAGSSYNEQFF.

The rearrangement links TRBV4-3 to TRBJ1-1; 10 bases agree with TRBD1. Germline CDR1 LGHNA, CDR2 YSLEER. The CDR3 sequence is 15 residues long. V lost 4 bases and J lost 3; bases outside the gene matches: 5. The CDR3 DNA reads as TGCGCCAGCAGCCGCCAGGACAGGGGGGACACTGAAGCTTTCTTT. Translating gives CASSRQDRGDTEAFF.

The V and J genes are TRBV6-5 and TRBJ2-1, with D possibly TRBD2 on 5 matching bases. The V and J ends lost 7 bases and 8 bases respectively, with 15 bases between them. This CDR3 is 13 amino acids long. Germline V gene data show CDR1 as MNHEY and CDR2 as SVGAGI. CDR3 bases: TGTGCCAGCACCTGGACTGTTGGTGATGAGCAGTTCTTC. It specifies CASTWTVGDEQFF.

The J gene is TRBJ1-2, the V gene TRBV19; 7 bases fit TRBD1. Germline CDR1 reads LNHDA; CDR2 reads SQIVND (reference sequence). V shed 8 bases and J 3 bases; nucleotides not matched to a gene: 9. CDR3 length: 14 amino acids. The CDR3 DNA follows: TGTGCCAGTGTGGGAGATACAGGGGACTATGGCTACACCTTC. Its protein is CASVGDTGDYGYTF.